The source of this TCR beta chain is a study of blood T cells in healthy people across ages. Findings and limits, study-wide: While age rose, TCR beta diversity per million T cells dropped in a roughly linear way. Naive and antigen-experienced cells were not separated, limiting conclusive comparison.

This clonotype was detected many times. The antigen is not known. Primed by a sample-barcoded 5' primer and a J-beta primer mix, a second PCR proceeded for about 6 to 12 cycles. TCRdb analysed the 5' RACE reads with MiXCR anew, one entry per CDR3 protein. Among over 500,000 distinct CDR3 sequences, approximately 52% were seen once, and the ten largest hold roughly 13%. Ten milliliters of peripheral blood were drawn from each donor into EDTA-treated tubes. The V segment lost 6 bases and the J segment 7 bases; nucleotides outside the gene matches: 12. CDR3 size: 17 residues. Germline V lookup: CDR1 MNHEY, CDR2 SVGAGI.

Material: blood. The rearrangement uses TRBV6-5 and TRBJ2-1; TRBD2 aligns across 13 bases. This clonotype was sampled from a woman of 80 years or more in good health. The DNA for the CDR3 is TGTGCCAGCAGCCGTACTAGCGGGGGGGCCTGGTGGAATGAGCAGTTCTTC. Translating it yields CASSRTSGGAWWNEQFF.